This T cell receptor beta chain comes out of a study of blood T cell repertoires in COVID-19. Study summary: The United States, Italy and Spain supplied acute and convalescent COVID-19 samples. PBMCs, B-cell-depleted T cells, or T cells were the source of the cDNA or gDNA that made up the material.

V lost 2 bases to trimming and J lost 6 bases, with 8 bases between them. The V gene's germline CDR1 is MNHEY and CDR2 SVGEGT. This CDR3 has 14 residues. Original analysis: Quantification of nucleated cells was approximated via reference gene primer amplification. Data came from immunoSEQ multiplex PCR; TCRdb stores just in-frame clones and leaves some out. V and J calls and clone size come straight from that table; D and trimming were deduced from the DNA. The sample shows just under 65,000 clones, under 80% of them seen only once. The sequence was collected from a human donor in a cohort sampled during active COVID-19. The material sequenced was peripheral blood. V is TRBV6-2 or TRBV6-3 and J is TRBJ1-6; D not resolved. In nucleotides, the CDR3 is TGTGCCAGCAGTTACCTAACAGTTAATTCACCCCTCCACTTT. The encoded protein is CASSYLTVNSPLHF.